The T cell receptor beta chain described here comes from a study of CD8+ T cells in alopecia areata. This CDR3 has 11 amino acids. Trimming stripped 4 bases from V and 8 bases from J, with 6 bases between. Germline lookup yields CDR1 SGHTA and CDR2 FQGNSA. On this clone itself: Its antigen is unknown.

cDNA serving as the sequencing template came from extracted, reverse transcribed RNA. TCRdb keeps only in-frame clones here, not all; method: immunoSEQ multiplex PCR. The repertoire includes about 120,000 clones, around two fifths of them detected once, and approximately 2.8% sits in the top ten. Regarding the study as a whole: It was lesional scalp, especially alopecia totalis/universalis, that showed higher clonality than normal scalp. Patients shared TCRs less clearly than mice did, possibly for HLA-related reasons. Scalp samples also yield sequences from resident alphabeta T cells of normal skin.

The receptor comes from a human donor with alopecia areata. The sample comprised CD4+ T cells sorted from blood. J is TRBJ2-1 and V is TRBV7-2; D gene uncertain. The CDR3 spells CASSSFDEQFF. As DNA, the CDR3 is TGTGCCAGCAGCTCCTTCGATGAGCAGTTCTTC. The full variable domain, completed using reference TRBV7-2 and TRBJ2-1, is GAGVSQSPSNKVTEKGKDVELRCDPISGHTALYWYRQSLGQGLEFLIYFQGNSAPDKSGLPSDRFSAERTGGSVSTLTIQRTQQEDSAVYLCASSSFDEQFFGPGTRLTVL.